The 8 T cell receptor beta chains below were found in one sample sequenced in a study of blood T cells in healthy people across ages (dated by TCRdb to the mid-2010s). The library was prepared using 5' RACE. The reads were generated on an Illumina HiSeq 2500. The second PCR ran for about 6 to 12 cycles and used a J-beta primer mix along with a sample-barcoded 5' primer. TCRdb trimmed public reads at Q25 via fastp, called clones via MiXCR and kept in-frame beta chains. Merged by CDR3 protein, the rows form single entries marked with the most common genes and DNA. The sample table records a few hundred thousand distinct CDR3 sequences; about 49% of these occur just once. The top ten hold over 40% of the sample. The material sequenced was blood. These receptors were collected from a man between 60 and 75 years old in good health.

J is TRBJ2-7 and V is TRBV11-2; TRBD1 matches 8 bases. Germline loops: CDR1 SGHAT, CDR2 FQNNGV. Trimming took 5 bases from V and 3 from J; bases not matched to a gene: 12. The CDR3 sequence is 16 residues long. The CDR3 loop reads CASSPRAAGGSYEQYF. CDR3 nucleotides: TGTGCCAGCAGCCCCCGGGCCGCAGGGGGCAGCTACGAGCAGTACTTC.

The genes are TRBV28 and TRBJ2-7; D not certain. CDR3 size: 12 residues. Germline CDR1 MDHEN, CDR2 SYDVKM. The germline V and J ends were trimmed by 3 bases and 4 bases, with 7 bases remaining between them. CDR3 bases: TGTGCCAGCAGTTTTGGGGTTTACGAGCAGTACTTC. Protein product: CASSFGVYEQYF.

V gene TRBV20-1 combines with J gene TRBJ2-1; D remains ambiguous. The germline gives CDR1 DFQATT, CDR2 SNEGSKA (reference sequence). Deletions cut 6 bases from V and 2 bases from J, with 8 bases between. This CDR3 has 12 residues. This CDR3 is CSAPVTYNEQFF. CDR3 in DNA: TGCAGTGCCCCCGTTACCTACAATGAGCAGTTCTTC.

This clonotype was seen a handful of times. The rearrangement joins TRBV6-6 to TRBJ1-6; 7 bases are shared with TRBD1. V lost 8 bases and J lost 7; bases outside the gene matches: 8. CDR3 length equals 14 residues. Germline CDR1 reads MNHNY; CDR2 reads SVGAGI (reference sequence). The CDR3 protein is CASGDREGNSPLHF. The CDR3 nucleotides are TGTGCCAGCGGCGACAGGGAGGGGAATTCACCCCTCCACTTT.

The chain uses TRBV5-6 and TRBJ2-5; the match to TRBD2 covers 10 bases. Germline V gives CDR1 SGHDT, CDR2 YYEEEE. V was pared by 3 bases and J by 6 bases, with 11 bases of the junction left unmatched. The CDR3 runs to 16 residues. The CDR3 sequence: CASSSVSGGLGKTQYF. Written as DNA, the CDR3 is TGTGCCAGCAGCTCCGTTAGCGGGGGGCTCGGGAAGACCCAGTACTTC.

This clonotype has only one observation. The gene calls are TRBV18 and TRBJ2-5; tentative D call: TRBD2 (5 bases). TRBJ2-7 matches the DNA end more closely, so the J call is doubtful. This CDR3 spans 12 amino acids. The germline V gene has CDR1 KGHSH and CDR2 LQKENI. The CDR3 sequence: CASSKSGLEQYF. The CDR3, as DNA: TGTGCCAGCTCAAAAAGCGGTCTCGAGCAGTACTTC.

The chain links TRBV20-1 to TRBJ2-7, with D unresolved. The V gene's germline CDR1 is DFQATT and CDR2 SNEGSKA (reference sequence). The CDR3 has 15 amino acids. Trimming stripped 3 bases from V and 0 bases from J, with 15 bases between. This CDR3 reads CSASINSWSSYEQYF. In DNA, the CDR3 is TGCAGTGCTAGCATAAATTCGTGGAGCTCCTACGAGCAGTACTTC.

The chain combines TRBV7-9 with TRBJ2-7; D may be TRBD1 or TRBD2 (5 bases each). CDR3 length: 13 amino acids. V lost 6 bases and J 3 bases, leaving 12 bases between the germline ends. Germline V CDR1 and CDR2: SEHNR, FQNEAQ (reference sequence). The CDR3 nucleotides read TGTGCCAGCAGTTTGGGGGAGATCTACGAGCAGTACTTC. It is translated as CASSLGEIYEQYF. The complete variable domain, with remaining parts taken from reference TRBV7-9 and TRBJ2-7, reads DTGVSQNPRHKITKRGQNVTFRCDPISEHNRLYWYRQTLGQGPEFLTYFQNEAQLEKSRLLSDRFSAERPKGSFSTLEIQRTEQGDSAMYLCASSLGEIYEQYFGPGTRLTVT.